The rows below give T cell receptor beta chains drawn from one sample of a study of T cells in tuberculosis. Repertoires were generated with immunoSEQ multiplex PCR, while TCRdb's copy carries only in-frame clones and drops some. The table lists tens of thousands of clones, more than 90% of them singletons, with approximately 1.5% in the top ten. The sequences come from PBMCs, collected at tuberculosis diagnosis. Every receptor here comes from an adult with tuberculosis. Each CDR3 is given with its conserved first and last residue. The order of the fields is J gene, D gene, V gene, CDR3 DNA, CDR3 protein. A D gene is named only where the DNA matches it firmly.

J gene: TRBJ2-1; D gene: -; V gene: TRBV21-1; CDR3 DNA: TGTGCCAGCCCCAGGAGAGGGCTAGCTTCCAATGAGCAGTTCTTC; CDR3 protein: CASPRRGLASNEQFF
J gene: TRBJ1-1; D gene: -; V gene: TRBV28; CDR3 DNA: TGTGCCAGCAAATATACAAGTACTAAGTCAGAAGCTTTCTTT; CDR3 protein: CASKYTSTKSEAFF
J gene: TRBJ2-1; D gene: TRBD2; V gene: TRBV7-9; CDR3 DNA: TGTGCCAGCAGCTTTTGGCGGGAGTTCTATGAGCAGTTCTTC; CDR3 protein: CASSFWREFYEQFF
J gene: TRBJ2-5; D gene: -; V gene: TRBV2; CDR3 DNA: TGTGCCAGCAACCGAGGGCGGCAAGAGACCCAGTACTTC; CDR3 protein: CASNRGRQETQYF
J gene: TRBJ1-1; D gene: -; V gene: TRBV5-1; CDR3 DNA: TGCGCCAGCAGCTTCGGAGGCCAATACACTGAAGCTTTCTTT; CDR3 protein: CASSFGGQYTEAFF
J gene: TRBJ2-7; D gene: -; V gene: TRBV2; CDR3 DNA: TGTGCCAGCAGTGGTCGGCAGGTCATGGACGAGCAGTACTTC; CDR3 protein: CASSGRQVMDEQYF
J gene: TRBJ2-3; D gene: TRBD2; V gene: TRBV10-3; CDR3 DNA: TGTGCCATCGATAGGGCTAGCGGGGGCACAGATACGCAGTATTTT; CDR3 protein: CAIDRASGGTDTQYF
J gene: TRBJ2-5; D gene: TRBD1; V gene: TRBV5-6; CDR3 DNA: TGTGCCAGCAGCTTGCTCGGACAGGGGGCGAGGGAGACCCAGTACTTC; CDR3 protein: CASSLLGQGARETQYF
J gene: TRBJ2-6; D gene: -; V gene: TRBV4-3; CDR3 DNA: TGCGCCAGCAGCCCATACTCTAGGGCCAACGTCCTGACTTTC; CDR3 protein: CASSPYSRANVLTF
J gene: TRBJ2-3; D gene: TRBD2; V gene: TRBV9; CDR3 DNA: TGTGCCAGCAGCGTAGGGGCTAGCGGGAATGATGAGTATTTT; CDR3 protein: CASSVGASGNDEYF
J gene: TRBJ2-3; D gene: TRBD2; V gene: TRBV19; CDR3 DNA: TGTGCCAGTAGAGTTGCGGGAGGACCCACAGATACGCAGTATTTT; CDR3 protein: CASRVAGGPTDTQYF
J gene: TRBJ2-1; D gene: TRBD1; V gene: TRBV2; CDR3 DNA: TGTGCCAGCCAGGGGGATCAGGAGCAGTTCTTC; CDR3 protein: CASQGDQEQFF